This T cell receptor beta chain appears in the sequencing data of a study of blood T cell repertoires in COVID-19. In the study overall: Samples representing acute and convalescent COVID-19 were sourced from the United States, Italy and Spain.

The CDR3 length is 15 residues. Germline V lookup: CDR1 SGHAT, CDR2 FQNNGV. Trimming at V came to 1 base and at J to 4 bases, leaving 5 bases not matched to a gene. Measured with immunoSEQ multiplex PCR; TCRdb has only the in-frame clones, and not every one. The sample carries some 83,000 clones, 70% to 90% recorded once. This TCR derives from a man aged 55 to 70 with acute or convalescent COVID-19. Material: peripheral blood. The V call is TRBV11-2, the J call TRBJ2-7; 9 bases line up with TRBD2. The DNA for the CDR3 is TGTGCCAGCAGCTTAGTAGCGGGAGCGGTGTACGAGCAGTACTTC. It translates to CASSLVAGAVYEQYF.